This T cell receptor beta chain emerged from a study of OX40 agonist ivuxolimab in advanced cancers. Across the study: Patients received ivuxolimab, an intravenous treatment, every 2 weeks at 0.01 to 10 mg/kg. Partial responses were observed in three patients, of whom one had hepatocellular carcinoma and two had cutaneous melanoma. A male proportion of over 70% was recorded, with mean age approximately 64 years and range 23 to 79.

Profiling relied on immunoSEQ multiplex PCR, and the TCRdb table lists in-frame clones only, not all of them. Among tens of thousands of clones listed, roughly 80% were seen once. As for this clone: Antigen unknown.

Broader study findings: The authors also found low normalized T-cell clonal expansion in some nonresponders.

V was cut by 4 bases and J by 9 bases, with 17 bases left in between. This CDR3 has 14 residues. Germline V gene lookup returns CDR1 SGDLS and CDR2 YYNGEE. This chain connects TRBV9 to TRBJ2-1, with a weak D call TRBD2 (6 bases). The source of this sequence is an adult with an advanced solid tumor such as melanoma, head and neck, liver or kidney cancer. Specimen: CD4+ or CD8+ T cells sorted from blood, collected in a trial of the OX40 agonist ivuxolimab. CDR3: CASSQENLGGEQFF. The CDR3 coding sequence is TGTGCCAGCAGCCAGGAGAACCTCGGGGGTGAGCAGTTCTTC.